This T cell receptor beta chain was recovered during a study of spatial heterogeneity in lung cancer. Study-level findings and limits: Ubiquitous expanded TCR counts tracked ubiquitous nonsynonymous mutations, and regional counts tracked regional ones. Tumoral mutation counts were tracked by counts of expanded intratumoral alpha and beta TCRs.

TCR cDNA molecules each had a unique molecular identifier. TCRdb processed the 5' RACE reads anew with MiXCR; each CDR3 protein has one entry. The table lists some 6,000 distinct CDR3 sequences, roughly a sixth of them singletons, with about 14% in the top ten. Described time point: sample taken at primary tumor resection. A total of 72 untreated early-stage non-small cell lung cancer patients served as donors. Whole RNA came from tumor, nontumor lung or frozen PBMC and was sequenced without being sorted. This clonotype is judged medium-sized (0.01 to 0.1%). The antigen remains undetermined. Germline V lookup: CDR1 SGHTA, CDR2 FQGNSA. V was clipped by 4 bases and J by 1 base, with 7 bases between them. The CDR3 has 13 amino acids.

The chain carries TRBV7-2 and TRBJ2-5, with TRBD1 as a possible D gene (5 bases). The source material was lung tumor tissue, sampled at surgery. This TCR came from a male donor with early-stage non-small cell lung cancer. The chain's CDR3 is CASSSRVQETQYF. The CDR3 nucleotides read TGTGCCAGCAGCTCCAGGGTCCAAGAGACCCAGTACTTC.